This T cell receptor beta chain emerged from a study of blood T cell repertoires in COVID-19. Study background: COVID-19 samples, acute and convalescent, were from the United States, Italy and Spain. PBMCs, B-cell-depleted T cells, or T cells provided the cDNA or gDNA that made up the material.

This CDR3 is 13 amino acids long. Per the germline V gene, CDR1 is SQVTM and CDR2 is ANQGSEA. V lost 4 bases and J lost 7; bases outside the gene matches: 8. Source study methods: Estimation of nucleated cell counts was performed using reference gene primer amplification. Assay used: immunoSEQ multiplex PCR; TCRdb lists only in-frame clones, some missing. D and trimming were read from the DNA, whereas the V and J calls and clone size are those reported in that table. The table has some 250,000 clones, around 79% seen once. This chain joins TRBV29-1 and TRBJ2-7, with TRBD1 matching 9 bases. The TCR sequence derives from an elderly woman with acute or convalescent COVID-19. The sequencing input was peripheral blood. The CDR3 is CSVGWDREREQYF. The CDR3 DNA follows: TGCAGCGTTGGATGGGACAGGGAGCGAGAGCAGTACTTC.